This TCR beta chain was sequenced in a study of T-cell memory formation after mild COVID-19. Study-level information: For the most part, TCR clusters were specific to one donor.

Points from the study as a whole: Researchers found some responding clones in pre-infection memory, a sign that cross-reactive memory joined. Clones which contracted sat mainly in CM and EM if CD4+, and in EMRA if CD8+.

Libraries for TCRalpha and TCRbeta carried sample barcodes and unique molecular identifiers via 5'RACE. TCRdb processed the 5' RACE reads anew with MiXCR; each CDR3 protein has one entry. The sample gives about 160,000 distinct CDR3 sequences, roughly 31% of which show up once; around 13% is in the top ten. This clonotype occurred a few times. The antigen remains unidentified. The specimen sequenced was PBMCs or a T cell subset sorted from them (not recorded which). The TCR was taken from an adult woman who had mild COVID-19 (a few samples of this study predate the infection). Cell type and time point are not known.

CDR3 sequence reads: CASGWGLEREPTDTQYF. DNA of the CDR3: TGTGCTAGTGGTTGGGGGCTCGAGCGGGAGCCTACAGATACGCAGTATTTT. The chain uses TRBV12-5 and TRBJ2-3; 8 nucleotides align to TRBD2. Unmatched junction bases numbered 12, after V lost 4 bases and J lost 3 bases. Germline CDR1 LGHNT, CDR2 FRNRAP. The CDR3 covers 17 residues.